The next 8 T cell receptor beta chains were all read from a single sample in a study of CD8+ T cells in alopecia areata. Extracted RNA was reverse transcribed into cDNA, the sequencing template. TCRdb's table, derived via immunoSEQ multiplex PCR, lists solely in-frame clones and lacks some. The sample includes some 170,000 clones, approximately 65% of them seen just once. This specimen was CD8+ T cells sorted from blood, taken at week 0. These receptors were obtained from a human donor with alopecia areata.

Regarding this clone: The germline gene is not matched at one end of the junction; a read error may be the cause. This chain joins TRBV4-1 and TRBJ1-1; D call uncertain. There are 13 residues in the CDR3. Germline-derived CDR1 and CDR2 are MGHRA and YSYEKL. The CDR3 region is CASTDTENTEAFF. CDR3 in DNA: TGTGCCAGCACGGATACAGAGAACACTGAAGCTTTCTTT.

This chain uses TRBV29-1 with TRBJ1-1; D remains unclear. This CDR3 is built from 14 residues. Deletions cut 3 bases from V and 0 bases from J, with 11 bases between. CDR1 and CDR2 (germline): SQVTM, ANQGSEA. The CDR3: CSVEEGTMNTEAFF. CDR3 coding DNA: TGCAGCGTTGAGGAGGGCACAATGAACACTGAAGCTTTCTTT.

The V and J genes are TRBV9 and TRBJ2-7; TRBD1 matches 7 bases. This CDR3 has 13 amino acids. Per the germline V gene, CDR1 is SGDLS and CDR2 is YYNGEE. The ends lost 3 bases at V and 2 bases at J; junction bases unmatched: 2. The CDR3 spells CASSGGQPYEQYF. In DNA, the CDR3 is TGTGCCAGCAGCGGGGGACAGCCCTACGAGCAGTACTTC.

The chain carries TRBV2 and TRBJ2-3, with 8 bases that match TRBD1. Germline CDR1 SNHLY, CDR2 FYNNEI. There are 14 residues in the CDR3. Trimming removed 9 bases from V and 0 bases from J; junction bases left unmatched: 5. CDR3 bases: TGTGCCAGGGGGGACAGGATTAGCACAGATACGCAGTATTTT. Its protein is CARGDRISTDTQYF.

V usage is TRBV29-1 and J usage is TRBJ2-5; 7 bases map to TRBD2. With 5 bases clipped from V and 5 bases from J, the junction kept 8 bases outside the gene matches. The germline V gene has CDR1 SQVTM and CDR2 ANQGSEA. The CDR3 extends over 13 amino acids. For the CDR3, the DNA is TGCAGCGTTTCCGGGGGGAGCGGGGAGACCCAGTACTTC. Amino acid sequence: CSVSGGSGETQYF.

The chain uses TRBV29-1 and TRBJ1-3; D unclear. V lost 6 bases and J lost 1, with 10 bases in between. Germline V gene data show CDR1 as SQVTM and CDR2 as ANQGSEA. This CDR3 spans 13 amino acids. The CDR3 bases are TGCAGCGTGGTCAGTAGATCTGGAAACACCATATATTTT. As protein: CSVVSRSGNTIYF.

V gene TRBV30 combines with J gene TRBJ2-3; unclear D gene. Trimming took 3 bases from V and 3 from J, leaving 13 bases between them. Germline V gene sequence: CDR1 GTSNPN, CDR2 SVGIG (reference sequence). This CDR3 comprises 14 residues. The DNA of the CDR3 is TGTGCCTGGAGGACGTGGGTTAGTACAGATACGCAGTATTTT. Translating gives CAWRTWVSTDTQYF.

This clone came up a few times. This rearrangement joins TRBV7-9 to TRBJ2-2, with TRBD2 matching 8 bases. Trimming removed 5 bases from V and 1 base from J; junction bases left unmatched: 6. This CDR3 comprises 16 residues. Germline V gives CDR1 SEHNR, CDR2 FQNEAQ (reference sequence). CDR3 DNA sequence: TGTGCCAGCAGCCCGCGGCTAGCGGGGAACACCGGGGAGCTGTTTTTT. It specifies CASSPRLAGNTGELFF.